The 18 T cell receptor beta chains below all came from one sample that was sequenced in a study of cytomegalovirus exposure and HLA in healthy donors. The data were produced by immunoSEQ multiplex PCR, yet TCRdb's version contains in-frame clones alone and is incomplete. The data contain over 150,000 clones, around 92% of them singletons. The sequencing input was PBMCs. The receptors stem from a woman aged 18-30 years in good health and CMV-seropositive.

This rearrangement joins TRBV7-9 to TRBJ1-3; D possibly corresponds to TRBD1 (6 bases). Trimming took off 3 bases at V and 4 bases at J, with 10 bases between the two ends. The CDR3 is 14 residues long. Per the germline V gene, CDR1 is SEHNR and CDR2 is FQNEAQ (reference sequence). The CDR3 sequence: CASSLQGNGNTIYF. The CDR3 nucleotides read TGTGCCAGCAGCTTGCAGGGGAACGGAAACACCATATATTTT.

The V call is TRBV4-3, the J call TRBJ2-1, with TRBD2 identical over 13 bases. V gave up 1 base and J gave up 2 bases; unmatched junction bases: 8. CDR3 length: 19 residues. Looked up from germline, CDR1 is LGHNA and CDR2 is YSLEER. CDR3 sequence: CASSQAGLAGKGTYNEQFF. In nucleotides, the CDR3 is TGCGCCAGCAGCCAAGCGGGACTAGCGGGAAAAGGGACCTACAATGAGCAGTTCTTC.

For this clone: One end of the junction does not line up with germline, which may come from a read error. The chain combines TRBV25-1 with TRBJ2-3; D perhaps matches TRBD2 (5 bases). This CDR3 contains 15 residues. The germline CDR1 and CDR2 sequences are MGHDK and SYGVNS. The CDR3 DNA follows: TGTGCCAGCAGTGGGTACACCTCTAGCATAGATACGCAGTATTTT. Translating gives CASSGYTSSIDTQYF.

The gene calls are TRBV6-5 and TRBJ1-2; no definite D call. CDR3 size: 14 residues. Germline-derived CDR1 and CDR2 are MNHEY and SVGAGI. The V gene lost 7 bases and the J gene lost 0 bases, with 12 bases spanning the gap. CDR3 in DNA: TGTGCCAGCACCTCGTGGGAGTCTAACTATGGCTACACCTTC. Its translation: CASTSWESNYGYTF.

V usage is TRBV27 and J usage is TRBJ2-2, with D possibly TRBD2 on 5 matching bases. The CDR3 is 16 residues long. Trimming removed 8 bases from V and 6 bases from J, with 22 bases in between. CDR1 and CDR2 (germline): MNHEY, SMNVEV (reference sequence). This CDR3 reads CASHLRTPTLSGELFF. For the CDR3, the DNA is TGTGCCAGCCACCTTAGGACTCCAACCCTATCCGGGGAGCTGTTTTTT.

As DNA, the CDR3 is TGCGCCAGCAGCCAGGATACCGGGACAAAAGCTAACTATGGCTACACCTTC. Amino acids: CASSQDTGTKANYGYTF. This rearrangement joins TRBV4-1 to TRBJ1-2; weak D call: TRBD1 (6 bases). CDR3 length equals 17 residues. The germline CDR1 and CDR2 sequences are MGHRA and YSYEKL. Trimming took off 3 bases at V and 0 bases at J, with 17 bases between the two ends.

This chain connects TRBV14 to TRBJ2-7; D call uncertain. From germline, CDR1 is SGHDN and CDR2 FVKESK. Deletions cut 5 bases from V and 7 bases from J, with 9 bases between. This CDR3 contains 11 residues. The CDR3: CASSSLGEQYF. The CDR3 DNA reads as TGTGCCAGCAGCTCACTCGGGGAGCAGTACTTC. The full variable domain, its missing parts supplied by reference TRBV14 and TRBJ2-7, is EAGVTQFPSHSVIEKGQTVTLRCDPISGHDNLYWYRRVMGKEIKFLLHFVKESKQDESGMPNNRFLAERTGGTYSTLKVQPAELEDSGVYFCASSSLGEQYFGPGTRLTVT.

This chain uses TRBV2 with TRBJ2-2, with D possibly matching TRBD1 (5 bases). V was pared by 3 bases and J by 4 bases, with 12 bases between. From germline, CDR1 is SNHLY and CDR2 FYNNEI. CDR3 size: 15 residues. The CDR3 DNA is TGTGCCAGCAGTGACGTGGGGCTGAGCACCGGGGAGCTGTTTTTT. This encodes CASSDVGLSTGELFF.

This CDR3 reads CASSHTYNEQFF. The CDR3 bases are TGTGCCAGCAGTCACACCTACAATGAGCAGTTCTTC. The chain employs TRBV6-6 and TRBJ2-1, with D unresolved. Germline V gives CDR1 MNHNY, CDR2 SVGAGI (reference sequence). The germline V and J ends were trimmed by 5 bases and 2 bases, with 4 bases remaining between them. The length of the CDR3 is 12 residues.

J is TRBJ1-2 and V is TRBV4-3; D is undetermined. Germline V gives CDR1 LGHNA, CDR2 YSLEER. V gave up 2 bases and J gave up 1 base, with 5 bases separating them. This CDR3 comprises 13 residues. The CDR3: CASSQNINYGYTF. The DNA for the CDR3 is TGCGCCAGCAGCCAAAACATTAACTATGGCTACACCTTC.

The chain uses TRBV5-4 and TRBJ1-5; 7 positions match TRBD1. After removal of 0 bases from V and 7 bases from J, the junction contained 4 bases not matched to a gene. CDR1 is SGHNT, CDR2 YYREEE, per germline (reference sequence). The CDR3 runs to 14 residues. In DNA, the CDR3 is TGTGCCAGCAGCTTGGACAGGGGAGGCCAGCCCCAGCATTTT. This codes for CASSLDRGGQPQHF.

V is TRBV5-4 and J is TRBJ1-4; D remains ambiguous. V lost 4 bases and J lost 4, with 14 bases in between. The CDR3 totals 15 residues. The germline V gene has CDR1 SGHNT and CDR2 YYREEE (reference sequence). CDR3 in DNA: TGTGCCAGCAGCCGGGTAGGCTCGGGTAATGAAAAACTGTTTTTT. This sequence encodes CASSRVGSGNEKLFF.

This clone was seen just once. One end of the junction fails to match germline, which may point to a read error. The chain couples TRBV6-5 to TRBJ2-5, with TRBD2 matching 7 bases. The germline gives CDR1 MNHEY, CDR2 SVGAGI. The CDR3 runs to 13 residues. For the CDR3, the DNA is TGTGCCAGCACTTACGGCGGGGGAGAGACCCAGTACTTC. This encodes CASTYGGGETQYF.

The chain employs TRBV7-6 and TRBJ2-7, with 11 nucleotides matching TRBD2. The germline V gene encodes CDR1 SGHVS and CDR2 FNYEAQ. The V and J ends lost 0 bases and 3 bases, in that order; junction bases with no gene match: 7. There are 17 residues in the CDR3. CDR3 residues: CASSLAWLAGGNYEQYF. CDR3 in DNA: TGTGCCAGCAGCTTAGCGTGGCTAGCGGGAGGCAACTACGAGCAGTACTTC.

V and J are TRBV4-3 and TRBJ1-2, with D unclear. V shed 0 bases and J shed 0 bases, with 14 bases lying between them. This CDR3 is built from 17 residues. Germline V gene sequence: CDR1 LGHNA, CDR2 YSLEER. CDR3 sequence (DNA): TGCGCCAGCAGCCAAGATACAGCTTTCCTTTCTAACTATGGCTACACCTTC. It encodes CASSQDTAFLSNYGYTF.

J is TRBJ2-3 and V is TRBV15; TRBD2 matches at 7 bases. This CDR3 spans 15 amino acids. CDR1 LNHNV and CDR2 YYDKDF come from the germline V gene (reference sequence). Germline trimming cut 3 bases from V and 6 bases from J; bases unmatched to any gene: 9. The CDR3 reads CATSRENPSGDTQYF. CDR3 DNA: TGTGCCACCAGCAGGGAAAACCCTAGCGGCGATACGCAGTATTTT. The full variable domain, in which reference TRBV15 and TRBJ2-3 provide the parts outside the CDR3, is DAMVIQNPRYQVTQFGKPVTLSCSQTLNHNVMYWYQQKSSQAPKLLFHYYDKDFNNEADTPDNFQSRRPNTSFCFLDIRSPGLGDTAMYLCATSRENPSGDTQYFGPGTRLTVL.

The genes are TRBV6-6 and TRBJ2-1, with 10 bases that match TRBD1. Looked up from germline, CDR1 is MNHNY and CDR2 is SVGAGI (reference sequence). The V segment lost 6 bases and the J segment 6 bases; nucleotides outside the gene matches: 8. This CDR3 is 15 amino acids long. CDR3 in amino acids: CASRNRDRGRNEQFF. CDR3 DNA sequence: TGTGCCAGCAGAAACCGGGACAGGGGACGCAATGAGCAGTTCTTC.

The chain recombines TRBV30 with TRBJ2-3; tentatively, D is TRBD1 (6 bases). Trimming cost V 4 bases and J 1 base, with 9 bases left between them. Per the germline V gene, CDR1 is GTSNPN and CDR2 is SVGIG (reference sequence). The CDR3 runs 13 residues. The CDR3 here is CAWTGDGTDTQYF. CDR3 nucleotide sequence: TGTGCCTGGACAGGGGATGGCACAGATACGCAGTATTTT.